This entry describes one T cell receptor (beta chain). Germline CDR1 reads MNHEY; CDR2 reads SMNVEV (reference sequence). This CDR3 comprises 13 residues. V gave up 5 bases and J gave up 8 bases, with 15 bases separating them. These data originate in a study of shared clonotypes between healthy human individuals. The table came from immunoSEQ multiplex PCR; TCRdb's copy has only in-frame clones and leaves some out. The table includes about 2.4 million clones, over 85% detected once. This chain joins TRBV27 and TRBJ1-2; D uncertain. The sample comprised naive CD4+ T cells from PBMCs. Noted subset: CD45RA+ positively selected. The sequence was obtained from a man younger than 30 in good health. Some clones in this sample may be carry-over from other donors' samples. This chain's CDR3 is CASSLDHLRGYTF. The DNA of the CDR3 is TGTGCCAGCAGTCTCGACCACCTAAGGGGCTACACCTTC.